These 18 T cell receptor beta chains were all obtained from the same sample, sequenced in a study of molecular identifiers for immune sequencing clone quantification. TCRdb re-called the PCR reads with MiXCR, one entry per CDR3 protein. This repertoire shows approximately 680,000 distinct CDR3 sequences, about 25% found once; its top ten account for 0.78%. Material: naive CD8+ T cells from blood, with Jurkat cell RNA spiked in. Subset of the sample: FACS-sorted CD8+CD4-CCR7+CD45RA+ naive T cells. The receptors originated from a human donor in good health. Some libraries in this study had Jurkat cell RNA spiked in.

Comment on this clonotype: A read error may be the cause here, since a much bigger clone is one base away. The chain is built from TRBV6-5 and TRBJ2-7; 10 nucleotides match TRBD1. This CDR3 is built from 15 residues. In germline, CDR1 is MNHEY, CDR2 SVGAGI. The ends lost 8 bases at V and 2 bases at J; junction bases unmatched: 9. The CDR3 region is CASGSDGQGAYEQYF. Written as DNA, the CDR3 is TGTGCCAGCGGTTCTGACGGACAGGGGGCCTACGAGCAGTACTTC.

This clonotype was seen repeatedly, ten times or more. This sequence joins TRBV30 and TRBJ1-1; D unclear. The V gene's germline CDR1 is GTSNPN and CDR2 SVGIG (reference sequence). V was shortened by 3 bases and J by 2 bases, with 10 bases between the two germline ends. The CDR3 totals 13 residues. CDR3: CAWRLGGNTEAFF. The CDR3 nucleotides read TGTGCCTGGAGACTGGGCGGAAACACTGAAGCTTTCTTT.

The V call is TRBV4-3, the J call TRBJ2-7; TRBD2 is a possible D gene (5 bases). Germline V gene sequence: CDR1 LGHNA, CDR2 YSLEER. The CDR3 covers 13 residues. V lost 2 bases to trimming and J lost 5 bases, with 10 bases between them. The CDR3 region is CASSQTWGDEQYF. The CDR3 region has the DNA TGCGCCAGCAGCCAAACTTGGGGAGACGAGCAGTACTTC.

This clonotype turned up a few times. The chain has TRBV20-1 and TRBJ2-7, with TRBD2 matching over 9 bases. Trimming cost V 6 bases and J 4 bases; bases outside gene matches: 10. Germline V gene lookup returns CDR1 DFQATT and CDR2 SNEGSKA (reference sequence). This CDR3 spans 14 amino acids. The CDR3 nucleotides are TGCAGTGCATCACCGGGACTAGCCACGTACGAGCAGTACTTC. Translation: CSASPGLATYEQYF.

As regards this clonotype: Relative to the germline gene, one junction end is altered; a read error may explain this. The V and J genes are TRBV18 and TRBJ1-6, with D uncertain. The length of the CDR3 is 17 residues. Germline CDR1 and CDR2: KGHSH and LQKENI. CDR3 region: CAGSPGVMTSYNSPLHF. In nucleotides, the CDR3 is TGTGCCGGCTCACCCGGGGTGATGACCTCCTATAATTCACCCCTCCACTTT.

Comments on this clonotype: A much larger clone is a single base away; this may be a read error. The chain recombines TRBV7-9 with TRBJ2-7, with D possibly matching TRBD1 (5 bases). The CDR3 totals 17 residues. V lost 4 bases and J 4 bases, leaving 23 bases between the germline ends. The germline V gene has CDR1 SEHNR and CDR2 FQNEAQ (reference sequence). CDR3 bases: TGTGCCAGCAGCTCCACCGCTTGGGCGACAGAGAGGTACGAGCAGTACTTC. This translates into CASSSTAWATERYEQYF.

A single count supports this clonotype. Its ends do not fully match the called genes, so a read error is possible. The rearrangement uses TRBV16 and TRBJ1-6; the D gene is possibly TRBD1 (5 bases). Germline-derived CDR1 and CDR2 are KGHSY and FQNENV. The CDR3 is 17 residues long. CDR3 bases: TGTGTCAGCAGCCAAGGGGAGGGTGTCCGCTATAATTCACCCCTCCACTTT. It translates to CVSSQGEGVRYNSPLHF. Filled out from reference TRBV16 and TRBJ1-6, the complete variable domain reads GEEVAQTPKHLVRGEGQKAKLYCAPIKGHSYVFWYQQVLKNEFKFLISFQNENVFDETGMPKERFSAKCLPNSPCSLEIQATKLEDSAVYFCVSSQGEGVRYNSPLHFGNGTRLTVT.

The V gene is TRBV20-1, the J gene TRBJ2-7; D may be TRBD2 (6 bases). The CDR3 loop spans 15 amino acids. Germline-derived CDR1 and CDR2 are DFQATT and SNEGSKA (reference sequence). Trimming stripped 0 bases from V and 1 base from J, with 13 bases between. The CDR3 sequence is CSARDGDLGSYEQYF. The CDR3 bases are TGCAGTGCTAGAGACGGGGACTTAGGGTCCTACGAGCAGTACTTC.

Note on this clonotype: This clone may be a read error of a much larger clone one base away. Without the conserved terminal phenylalanine or tryptophan, this CDR3 likely stems from a read error. The rearrangement links TRBV4-3 to TRBJ2-7, with D perhaps TRBD1 (7 bases). V shed 2 bases and J shed 6 bases, with 11 bases lying between them. Germline CDR1 LGHNA, CDR2 YSLEER. This CDR3 is 13 amino acids long. The DNA of the CDR3 is TGCGCCAGCAGCCAACTCCAGGGGGGCGAGCAGTACTTA. Its translation is CASSQLQGGEQYL.

Only a few counts were recorded for this clonotype. V gene TRBV5-4 combines with J gene TRBJ1-6; D may be TRBD1 (6 bases). The V and J ends lost 3 bases and 7 bases respectively, with 14 bases between them. The CDR3 extends over 15 amino acids. Germline-derived CDR1 and CDR2 are SGHNT and YYREEE (reference sequence). This CDR3 reads CASSWFRGGNSPLHF. As DNA, the CDR3 is TGTGCCAGCAGCTGGTTCAGGGGTGGGAATTCACCCCTCCACTTT.

This clonotype was picked up many times. The chain joins TRBV2 to TRBJ2-1; D is undetermined. In germline, CDR1 is SNHLY, CDR2 FYNNEI. This CDR3 is 12 amino acids long. V gave up 5 bases and J gave up 7 bases, with 9 bases separating them. CDR3 DNA sequence: TGTGCCAGCAGTCCCAGCCTGAATGAGCAGTTCTTC. It yields the protein CASSPSLNEQFF.

The genes are TRBV27 and TRBJ2-7, with 9 bases identical to TRBD2. Trimming took 5 bases from V and 2 from J; bases not matched to a gene: 4. The length of the CDR3 is 14 residues. CDR1 and CDR2 from the germline V gene are MNHEY and SMNVEV (reference sequence). The CDR3 nucleotides read TGTGCCAGCAGTGAGACTAGCGGCGCCTACGAGCAGTACTTC. Protein sequence: CASSETSGAYEQYF.

This clonotype appeared a few times. The chain is built from TRBV27 and TRBJ1-1; no clear D gene. Trimming took off 3 bases at V and 4 bases at J, with 6 bases between the two ends. This CDR3 is built from 12 residues. The germline CDR1 and CDR2 sequences are MNHEY and SMNVEV (reference sequence). CDR3 residues: CASSFIGTEAFF. DNA of the CDR3: TGTGCCAGCAGTTTCATTGGCACTGAAGCTTTCTTT.

A note on this clonotype: A much more abundant neighbour one base away suggests this may be a read error. The V and J genes are TRBV7-6 and TRBJ2-3; D tentatively fits TRBD1 or TRBD2 (6 bases each). With 5 bases removed from V and 1 base from J, the gap between germline ends came to 16 bases. Germline CDR1 reads SGHVS; CDR2 reads FNYEAQ. The CDR3 runs to 16 residues. This chain's CDR3 is CASSIVIGGGTDTQYF. The CDR3 bases are TGTGCCAGCAGCATAGTCATCGGGGGCGGCACAGATACGCAGTATTTT. The full variable domain, rest sourced from reference TRBV7-6 and TRBJ2-3, is GAGVSQSPRYKVTKRGQDVALRCDPISGHVSLYWYRQALGQGPEFLTYFNYEAQQDKSGLPNDRFSAERPEGSISTLTIQRTEQRDSAMYRCASSIVIGGGTDTQYFGPGTRLTVL.

A few counts support this clonotype. The CDR3: CASSNSGGGSEKLFF. In DNA form, the CDR3 reads TGTGCCAGCAGCAATTCTGGGGGGGGTTCTGAAAAACTGTTTTTT. The rearrangement uses TRBV9 and TRBJ1-4; perhaps TRBD1 as D (5 bases). The CDR3 consists of 15 residues. Trimming shortened V by 4 bases and J by 7 bases, and 17 bases separated the two germline ends. Per the germline V gene, CDR1 is SGDLS and CDR2 is YYNGEE.

This clonotype was seen at least ten times. The chain recombines TRBV29-1 with TRBJ2-5; the match to TRBD1 covers 7 bases. Unmatched junction bases numbered 7, after V lost 2 bases and J lost 1 base. CDR1 and CDR2 from the germline V gene are SQVTM and ANQGSEA. There are 15 residues in the CDR3. CDR3 loop: CSVETPDRVQETQYF. CDR3 nucleotide sequence: TGCAGCGTTGAAACTCCCGACAGGGTCCAAGAGACCCAGTACTTC.

This clonotype showed up many times. The chain joins TRBV20-1 to TRBJ1-3; no definite D call. This CDR3 region has 14 residues. Trimming removed 1 base from V and 6 bases from J, with 13 bases in between. The germline gives CDR1 DFQATT, CDR2 SNEGSKA (reference sequence). The CDR3 DNA reads TGCAGTGCTAGAGTTCCCGTGCTGGAAAACACCATATATTTT. This encodes CSARVPVLENTIYF.

This clonotype occurred a few times. The chain uses TRBV6-2 or TRBV6-3 and TRBJ1-5; D not certain. Germline V gives CDR1 MNHEY, CDR2 SVGEGT. CDR3 length: 16 amino acids. Trimming removed 2 bases at V and 2 bases at J, with 13 bases between. The CDR3 DNA is TGTGCCAGCAGTTACCCGACGGGTATGGGCAATCAGCCCCAGCATTTT. Amino acid sequence: CASSYPTGMGNQPQHF.